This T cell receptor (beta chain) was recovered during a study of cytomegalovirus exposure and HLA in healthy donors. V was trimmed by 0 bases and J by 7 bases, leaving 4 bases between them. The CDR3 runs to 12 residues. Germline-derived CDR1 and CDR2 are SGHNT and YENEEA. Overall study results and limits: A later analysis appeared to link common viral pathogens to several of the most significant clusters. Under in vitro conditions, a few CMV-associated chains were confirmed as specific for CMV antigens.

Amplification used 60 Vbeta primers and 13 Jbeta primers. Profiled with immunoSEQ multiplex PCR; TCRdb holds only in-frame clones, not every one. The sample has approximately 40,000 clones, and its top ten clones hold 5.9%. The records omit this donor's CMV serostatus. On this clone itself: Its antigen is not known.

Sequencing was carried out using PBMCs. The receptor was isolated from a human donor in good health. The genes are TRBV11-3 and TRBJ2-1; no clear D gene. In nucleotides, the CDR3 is TGTGCCAGCAGCTTAGATAGAAATGAGCAGTTCTTC. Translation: CASSLDRNEQFF.